The 18 T cell receptor beta chains below were found in one sample sequenced in a study of Tregs in tolerant kidney transplant recipients. The antigens for these receptors are not known. Assay: immunoSEQ multiplex PCR; the TCRdb copy retains only in-frame clones and omits some. The repertoire includes 15,000 to 20,000 clones, roughly 65% of them detected once, and around 3% sits in the top ten. Specimen: Tregs from blood cultured with allogeneic cells. All receptors derive from a human donor in good health.

In its sample, this clone was seen a few times. This chain connects TRBV2 to TRBJ1-4, with TRBD1 matching 7 bases. The CDR3 loop spans 13 amino acids. The germline CDR1 and CDR2 sequences are SNHLY and FYNNEI. J lost 6 bases, V lost 9 bases, and 7 bases had no gene match. CDR3 bases: TGTGCCAGGTCGACAGGGCGATATGAAAAACTGTTTTTT. It yields the protein CARSTGRYEKLFF.

This chain joins TRBV4-1 and TRBJ2-1; D remains unclear. CDR1 and CDR2 from the germline V gene are MGHRA and YSYEKL. Between the trimmed V and J ends, which lost 1 base and 9 bases, there was a span of 7 bases. The CDR3 totals 12 residues. CDR3 residues: CASSQAATEQFF. The CDR3 DNA reads as TGCGCCAGCAGCCAAGCGGCGACTGAGCAGTTCTTC.

The chain links TRBV29-1 to TRBJ2-7; weak D call: TRBD1 (5 bases). Trimming stripped 6 bases from V and 3 bases from J, with 12 bases between. The CDR3 has 12 residues. Germline CDR1 reads SQVTM; CDR2 reads ANQGSEA. The CDR3 region is CSVWGGYYEQYF. The CDR3, as DNA: TGCAGCGTCTGGGGCGGTTACTACGAGCAGTACTTC.

About this clone itself: At one end, the junction sequence differs from germline, possibly due to a read error. The chain employs TRBV5-1 and TRBJ2-5; D may be TRBD1 or TRBD2 (6 bases each). Germline V lookup: CDR1 SGHRS, CDR2 YFSETQ. CDR3 length: 16 amino acids. In DNA, the CDR3 is TGCGTCAGCAGCTTTAGGGGGGCCGGAGTGGGAGAGACCCAGTACTTC. Protein product: CVSSFRGAGVGETQYF.

The chain links TRBV18 to TRBJ2-3; no clear D. This CDR3 spans 14 amino acids. CDR1 is KGHSH and CDR2 is LQKENI in the germline V gene. Deletions cut 1 base from V and 6 bases from J, with 11 bases between. This CDR3 reads CASSPRSVSDTQYF. The CDR3 coding sequence is TGTGCCAGCTCACCACGTTCGGTATCGGATACGCAGTATTTT.

The chain carries TRBV19 and TRBJ1-2; D is undetermined. Deletions cut 6 bases from V and 4 bases from J, with 15 bases between. Germline assignment: CDR1 LNHDA and CDR2 SQIVND (reference sequence). The CDR3 totals 14 residues. In DNA form, the CDR3 reads TGTGCCAGTAGCGTACAAGAACGGGGCTATGGCTACACCTTC. Its translation is CASSVQERGYGYTF.

The gene calls are TRBV6-5 and TRBJ2-7; D is perhaps TRBD2 (6 bases). The germline V and J ends were trimmed by 0 bases and 5 bases, with 17 bases remaining between them. This CDR3 is built from 16 residues. Germline values: CDR1 MNHEY, CDR2 SVGAGI. CDR3 protein: CASSYSNAPGVNEQYF. The CDR3 region has the DNA TGTGCCAGCAGTTACTCGAACGCCCCGGGGGTCAACGAGCAGTACTTC.

The CDR3 spells CASSIPGHLSTGELFF. The CDR3 DNA reads as TGTGCCAGTAGTATTCCGGGACATCTAAGCACCGGGGAGCTGTTTTTT. The V call is TRBV19, the J call TRBJ2-2; perhaps TRBD1 as D (6 bases). Trimming pared 3 bases from V and 4 bases from J, leaving 15 bases between. CDR1 LNHDA and CDR2 SQIVND come from the germline V gene (reference sequence). The CDR3 runs to 16 residues.

This sequence joins TRBV6-9 and TRBJ1-1; maybe TRBD1 (6 bases). Germline lookup yields CDR1 MNHGY and CDR2 SVAAGI. Trimming took off 5 bases at V and 6 bases at J, with 7 bases between the two ends. The CDR3 spans 11 residues. The chain's CDR3 is CASSTGPEAFF. The CDR3 bases are TGTGCCAGCAGTACAGGGCCTGAAGCTTTCTTT.

The chain uses TRBV2 and TRBJ2-3, with 14 bases aligning to TRBD2. Germline trimming cut 1 base from V and 4 bases from J; bases unmatched to any gene: 7. CDR3 length: 18 amino acids. Germline V lookup: CDR1 SNHLY, CDR2 FYNNEI. The CDR3 DNA reads as TGTGCCAGCAGTGAAGGATCGGGACTAGCGGGAGTCCCAGATACGCAGTATTTT. It encodes CASSEGSGLAGVPDTQYF.

The chain combines TRBV5-1 with TRBJ2-6, with 8 bases lining up with TRBD2. The CDR3 runs 17 residues. The germline CDR1 and CDR2 sequences are SGHRS and YFSETQ. The V segment lost 7 bases and the J segment 0 bases; nucleotides outside the gene matches: 9. The CDR3 sequence is CASHGVAGSSGANVLTF. CDR3 bases: TGCGCCAGCCACGGCGTAGCGGGGAGCTCTGGGGCCAACGTCCTGACTTTC.

This chain joins TRBV2 and TRBJ1-5; a possible D gene is TRBD1 (6 bases). The CDR3 is 17 residues long. With 3 bases removed from V and 2 bases from J, the gap between germline ends came to 17 bases. In germline, CDR1 is SNHLY, CDR2 FYNNEI. In DNA, the CDR3 is TGTGCCAGCAGTGAGTATTTCAGGGCAGGGGGCAATCAGCCCCAGCATTTT. Amino acid sequence: CASSEYFRAGGNQPQHF.

Only a few counts were recorded for this clone. The chain uses TRBV4-1 and TRBJ1-2; D is undetermined. Germline CDR1 and CDR2: MGHRA and YSYEKL. This CDR3 contains 15 residues. Trimming left V 0 bases short and J 1 base short, with 9 bases between. The CDR3 DNA follows: TGCGCCAGCAGCCAAGATTTGGCAGATAACTATGGCTACACCTTC. Encoded protein: CASSQDLADNYGYTF.

This clone was counted only a few times. The gene calls are TRBV12-5 and TRBJ1-1; no reliable D call. V lost 6 bases and J 2 bases, leaving 10 bases between the germline ends. This CDR3 contains 13 residues. The germline V gene has CDR1 LGHNT and CDR2 FRNRAP. As DNA, the CDR3 is TGTGCTAGTGGGCCTAGGATTAACACTGAAGCTTTCTTT. It codes for CASGPRINTEAFF. Full variable domain (missing parts from reference TRBV12-5 and TRBJ1-1): DARVTQTPRHKVTEMGQEVTMRCQPILGHNTVFWYRQTMMQGLELLAYFRNRAPLDDSGMPKDRFSAEMPDATLATLKIQPSEPRDSAVYFCASGPRINTEAFFGQGTRLTVV.

The chain joins TRBV11-2 to TRBJ1-1; D perhaps matches TRBD1 (5 bases). Trimming removed 0 bases at V and 3 bases at J, with 14 bases between. The germline V gene encodes CDR1 SGHAT and CDR2 FQNNGV. The CDR3 runs to 16 residues. The CDR3 region has the DNA TGTGCCAGCAGCTTAGATCTGGCGTGGGGGGACACTGAAGCTTTCTTT. Translated: CASSLDLAWGDTEAFF.

This chain uses TRBV14 with TRBJ1-1; D gene uncertain. This CDR3 spans 15 amino acids. CDR1 is SGHDN and CDR2 is FVKESK in the germline V gene. Trimming took 1 base from V and 10 from J, leaving 19 bases between them. In DNA, the CDR3 is TGTGCCAGCAGCCAAGCTAGCGGACTCCTGCTCGGAGCTTTCTTT. Translated, it gives CASSQASGLLLGAFF.

The chain recombines TRBV7-9 with TRBJ2-7; D is possibly TRBD2 (7 bases). The germline V and J ends were trimmed by 3 bases and 3 bases, with 15 bases remaining between them. Germline CDR1 SEHNR, CDR2 FQNEAQ (reference sequence). The CDR3 is 15 amino acids. CDR3 region: CASSLSGGGGYEQYF. The CDR3 DNA sequence: TGTGCCAGCAGCTTGTCGGGGGGCGGCGGCTACGAGCAGTACTTC.

The rearrangement joins TRBV11-3 to TRBJ2-5, with TRBD1 matching 7 bases. The germline V gene encodes CDR1 SGHNT and CDR2 YENEEA. The CDR3 covers 18 residues. J lost 3 bases, V lost 2 bases, and 15 bases had no gene match. The CDR3 loop is CASSLTKRQGHQKETQYF. CDR3 sequence (DNA): TGTGCCAGCAGCTTAACAAAGAGACAGGGTCACCAAAAAGAGACCCAGTACTTC.